This is a list of T cell receptor beta chains from one sample in a study of OX40 agonist ivuxolimab in advanced cancers. Only in-frame clones appear in the TCRdb table, and some are missing; sequencing was by immunoSEQ multiplex PCR. The sample holds 55,000 to 70,000 clones, 70% to 90% seen once. The sequencing used CD4+ or CD8+ T cells sorted from blood, collected in a trial of the OX40 agonist ivuxolimab. Source of these receptors: an adult with an advanced solid tumor such as melanoma, head and neck, liver or kidney cancer. CDR3s include the opening cysteine and the closing phenylalanine or tryptophan. The D gene is left open where the match is weak. Not every row has a clone size; where given, it reads once, few, many or a size class.

d_gene | j_gene | abundance | v_gene | CDR3nt | CDR3aa
. | TRBJ1-5 | . | TRBV30 | TGTGCCTGGGAGAGCGCACGCAATCAGCCCCAGCATTTT | CAWESARNQPQHF
. | TRBJ1-1 | . | TRBV7-7 | TGTGCCAGCAGCTTCAACGGGAACACTGAAGCTTTCTTT | CASSFNGNTEAFF
TRBD1 | TRBJ2-2 | few | TRBV29-1 | TGCAGCGTTGAAGTATGGACAGGGGATGATCCCGGGGAGCTGTTTTTT | CSVEVWTGDDPGELFF
. | TRBJ2-6 | . | TRBV9 | TGTGCCAGCAGCGTAGAAGGTTGGGAACAGCTCAACTCTGGGGCCAACGTCCTGACTTTC | CASSVEGWEQLNSGANVLTF
. | TRBJ2-1 | . | TRBV2 | TGTGCCAGCAGTGAAGAGGCAACAGCTTACAATGAGCAGTTCTTC | CASSEEATAYNEQFF
. | TRBJ2-7 | . | TRBV29-1 | TGCAGCGTATCGGGGCAGGGGATCTACGAGCAGTACTTC | CSVSGQGIYEQYF
TRBD2 | TRBJ2-4 | . | TRBV7-2 | TGTGCCAGCAGCCAAGGACTAGCGGAGAACATTCAGTACTTC | CASSQGLAENIQYF
TRBD2 | TRBJ2-7 | . | TRBV28 | TGTGCCAGCAGCCCGGGAGGTGGGTCCTACGAGCAGTACTTC | CASSPGGGSYEQYF
TRBD2 | TRBJ2-3 | . | TRBV5-4 | TGTGCCAGCAGCTTCGGACTAGCGGGAGGTAATACGCAGTATTTT | CASSFGLAGGNTQYF
. | TRBJ2-3 | . | TRBV6-6 | TGTGCCAGCAGTTCTGCCTTGCAGGGGACCACAGATACGCAGTATTTT | CASSSALQGTTDTQYF
. | TRBJ2-7 | . | TRBV4-3 | TGCGCCAGCAGCCAAGATCTGAGGGAGGTCCAATACGAGCAGTACTTC | CASSQDLREVQYEQYF
. | TRBJ2-2 | . | TRBV6-6 | TGTGCCAGCAGTTCAGGGGATACACTGACCGGGGAGCTGTTTTTT | CASSSGDTLTGELFF
. | TRBJ2-7 | . | TRBV18 | TGTGCCAGCTCACCTGGGACCCTGTCCTACGAGCAGTACTTC | CASSPGTLSYEQYF
TRBD2 | TRBJ2-7 | once | TRBV7-9 | TGTGCCAGCAGCTGGGAGGGGACGGGGAGGGACTACGAGCAGTACTTC | CASSWEGTGRDYEQYF
. | TRBJ2-1 | . | TRBV10-3 | TGTGCCATCAGTGAGCCAAATTATAATGAGCAGTTCTTC | CAISEPNYNEQFF
. | TRBJ2-3 | . | TRBV7-3 | TGTGCCAGCAGCTTGAACCCGAGCACAGATACGCAGTATTTT | CASSLNPSTDTQYF
. | TRBJ1-3 | . | TRBV7-8 | TGTGCCAGCAGCTTGTATTTTGGGAGCTCTGGAAACACCATATATTTT | CASSLYFGSSGNTIYF
TRBD2 | TRBJ2-1 | . | TRBV6-6 | TGTGCCAGCAGACGCACTAGCGGGGAGGAGAATGAGCAGTTCTTC | CASRRTSGEENEQFF
TRBD2 | TRBJ2-1 | . | TRBV7-3 | TGTGCCAGCAGCCCAGTCGGGGGGGTCTCATACAATGAGCAGTTCTTC | CASSPVGGVSYNEQFF
. | TRBJ2-7 | . | TRBV19 | TGTGCCAGTAGGGTCTCAGGGAAGGGGACTTACGAGCAGTACTTC | CASRVSGKGTYEQYF
TRBD1 | TRBJ1-1 | few | TRBV9 | TGTGCCAGCAGCGCGGGACAGAGGAACACTGAAGCTTTCTTT | CASSAGQRNTEAFF
. | TRBJ2-2 | . | TRBV10-3 | TGTGCCATCAAGGGGGAGGGGGAGCTGTTTTTT | CAIKGEGELFF
TRBD1 | TRBJ2-1 | few | TRBV28 | TGTGCCAGCAGGAGATACGGGGACAGGAACAATGAGCAGTTCTTC | CASRRYGDRNNEQFF
TRBD1 | TRBJ2-3 | . | TRBV5-6 | TGTGCCAGCAGCCCCGGGACAGGGGTCACAGATACGCAGTATTTT | CASSPGTGVTDTQYF
TRBD2 | TRBJ2-7 | . | TRBV6-1 | TGTGCCAGCAGTGCCAGGACTAGTAACGAGCAGTACTTC | CASSARTSNEQYF
. | TRBJ2-7 | . | TRBV11-3 | TGTGCCAGCAGCTCCCACCCTGATAGGCCCCACAGGGAACAGTACTTC | CASSSHPDRPHREQYF
. | TRBJ2-7 | . | TRBV19 | TGTGCCAGTAACCGACAGCTAGGCTACGAGCAGTACTTC | CASNRQLGYEQYF
TRBD1 | TRBJ1-5 | few | TRBV28 | TGTGCCAGCAGCCCCGGGACAGGGTACCAGCCCCAGCATTTT | CASSPGTGYQPQHF
TRBD1 | TRBJ1-2 | . | TRBV28 | TGTGCCAGCAGTTTTGGGGGAACAGGGGGCTATGGCTACACCTTC | CASSFGGTGGYGYTF
TRBD1 | TRBJ2-3 | . | TRBV27 | TGTGCCAGCAGTCCGAGACAGGGTCCCACAGATACGCAGTATTTT | CASSPRQGPTDTQYF
TRBD1 | TRBJ1-1 | once | TRBV11-2 | TGTGCCAGCAGCTATAGTGACAGGGGTTTTGAAGCTTTCTTT | CASSYSDRGFEAFF
. | TRBJ2-6 | . | TRBV25-1 | TGTGCCAGCAGTGAAACTACAGGGTATGCCAACGTCCTGACTTTC | CASSETTGYANVLTF
. | TRBJ2-1 | . | TRBV2 | TGTGCCAGCACGGGGACAATCTCCTACAATGAGCAGTTCTTC | CASTGTISYNEQFF
. | TRBJ2-1 | . | TRBV7-2 | TGTGCCAGCAGCTTGGCCGGGACCTACAATGAGCAGTTCTTC | CASSLAGTYNEQFF
TRBD1 | TRBJ1-1 | . | TRBV30 | TGTGCCTGGAAGACACAGGGGCCAGGGGAAGCTTTCTTT | CAWKTQGPGEAFF
TRBD2 | TRBJ2-3 | . | TRBV7-9 | TGTGCCAGCAGCCCTACTAGCGGGAGTCGAGGTACGCAGTATTTT | CASSPTSGSRGTQYF
TRBD2 | TRBJ2-3 | once | TRBV29-1 | TGCAGCGTTAGGGTAGCGGGAGCCCGAGATACGCAGTATTTT | CSVRVAGARDTQYF
TRBD1 | TRBJ2-7 | . | TRBV10-2 | TGCGCCAGCAGTAATGGGGGACAGGGTCTAAACGAGCAGTACTTC | CASSNGGQGLNEQYF
. | TRBJ2-3 | . | TRBV14 | TGTGCCAGCAGCCAAGGCGCCACAGATACGCAGTATTTT | CASSQGATDTQYF
TRBD1 | TRBJ1-2 | . | TRBV5-1 | TGCGCCAGCAGCTTAACCGCCGGGACAGGGCCGAATGGCTACACCTTC | CASSLTAGTGPNGYTF
. | TRBJ1-1 | . | TRBV28 | TGTGCCAGCACCAAACGGGACAAGAGAATCATGAACACTGAAGCTTTCTTT | CASTKRDKRIMNTEAFF